The rows below give T cell receptor beta chains drawn from one sample of a study of blood T cells in healthy people across ages. TCRdb re-called the 5' RACE reads with MiXCR, one entry per CDR3 protein. The data show roughly 2 million distinct CDR3 sequences, around half seen once. The specimen was blood. The receptors originated from a woman aged 40 to 50 in good health. CDR3s include the opening cysteine and the closing phenylalanine or tryptophan. Fields, in order: D gene, clone size, V gene, J gene, CDR3 DNA, CDR3 protein. A D gene is named only where the DNA matches it firmly. The size of a clone is reported for some rows only, either as once, few or many, or as a class for expanded clones.

.	many	TRBV29-1	TRBJ2-7	TGCAGCGTGACTGATTACGAGCAGTACTTC	CSVTDYEQYF
TRBD1	few	TRBV4-2	TRBJ1-1	TGTGCCAGCAGCCAAGTAGGCAGGGGGTCTGGGAAAACTGAAGCTTTCTTT	CASSQVGRGSGKTEAFF
.	.	TRBV5-5	TRBJ1-1	TGTGCCAGCATACGGGCCATGAACACTGAAGCTTTCTTT	CASIRAMNTEAFF
.	.	TRBV7-2	TRBJ1-1	TGTGCCAGCAGCGTCCTCGAGGCAGCCGAAGCTTTCTTT	CASSVLEAAEAFF
.	.	TRBV7-2	TRBJ2-1	TGTGCCAGCAGCGCGGGACAGTTCTTTGAGCAGTTCTTC	CASSAGQFFEQFF
.	.	TRBV4-2	TRBJ1-5	TGTGCCAGCAGCCAAGACCGGGCAGGTCTGGGGAACAATCAGCCCCAGCATTTT	CASSQDRAGLGNNQPQHF
.	few	TRBV11-2	TRBJ2-7	TGTGCCAGCATTTCGCGGGGAAGCTCCTACGAGCAGTACTTC	CASISRGSSYEQYF
.	.	TRBV5-1	TRBJ2-7	TGCGCCAGCGCCACTATATCCCGAGGGTCCTACGAGCAGTACTTC	CASATISRGSYEQYF
.	.	TRBV7-2	TRBJ1-2	TGTGCCAGCAACTCAGGGAGAGCTAACTATGGCTACACCTTC	CASNSGRANYGYTF
TRBD1	few	TRBV27	TRBJ2-5	TGTGCCAGCAGTGGTCCCGGGACAGGGATTGTGCAGTACTTC	CASSGPGTGIVQYF
TRBD2	.	TRBV28	TRBJ2-3	TGTGCCAGCAGTTCCCCCCGTGCGAGCGGGGGACCTAGCACAGATACGCAGTATTTT	CASSSPRASGGPSTDTQYF
.	once	TRBV5-1	TRBJ1-4	TGCGCCAGCAGCTTGCCGACAGATGCAACTAATGAAAAACTGTTTTTT	CASSLPTDATNEKLFF
TRBD2	.	TRBV4-2	TRBJ2-1	TGTGCCAGCAGCCAAGATGGGGGACTAGCGGCCTACAATGAGCAGTTCTTC	CASSQDGGLAAYNEQFF
TRBD1	.	TRBV4-2	TRBJ2-2	TGTGCCAGCAGCCAGGAGACAGGGGGCGGGACCGGGGAGCTGTTTTTT	CASSQETGGGTGELFF
TRBD1	few	TRBV15	TRBJ1-4	TGTGCCACCAGCAGGGCCGGGACAGGAAATGAAAAACTGTTTTTT	CATSRAGTGNEKLFF
.	.	TRBV5-1	TRBJ2-7	TGCGCCAGCAAAAGGATGGGCCCCCTCCACGAGCAGTACTTC	CASKRMGPLHEQYF
.	.	TRBV7-9	TRBJ1-2	TGTGCCAGCAGCTTATATGACAGCCCTTATGGCTACACCTTC	CASSLYDSPYGYTF
.	.	TRBV6-1	TRBJ2-1	TGTGCCAGCAGTGACAGGGGTCGGGACAATGAGCAGTTCTTC	CASSDRGRDNEQFF
TRBD1	.	TRBV20-1	TRBJ1-5	TGCAGTGCTAGAGATATACAGGGGGGTCAGCCCCAGCATTTT	CSARDIQGGQPQHF
TRBD1	.	TRBV28	TRBJ1-2	TGTGCCAGCAGCTCAGGACAGGGGAGATATGGCTACACCTTC	CASSSGQGRYGYTF
.	once	TRBV5-5	TRBJ1-2	TGTGCCAGCAGCTTCGGACTCGGGACGGACTATGGCTACACCTTC	CASSFGLGTDYGYTF
.	.	TRBV20-1	TRBJ1-2	TGCAGTGCTACTGTTCAGACTACTGGCTACACCTTC	CSATVQTTGYTF
.	few	TRBV12-3/TRBV12-4	TRBJ1-5	TGTGCCAGCAGTATGGGGCGCAATCAGCCCCAGCATTTT	CASSMGRNQPQHF
TRBD1	.	TRBV5-6	TRBJ2-7	TGTGCCAGCAGCGACCCCGGGACAGCCTACGAGCAGTACTTC	CASSDPGTAYEQYF
.	.	TRBV20-1	TRBJ1-4	TGCAGTGCTAGAGATCTCGCCGACAGTAATGAAAAACTGTTTTTT	CSARDLADSNEKLFF
.	few	TRBV4-2	TRBJ2-1	TGTGCCAGCAGCCAAGATATGTCCGGTGAGCAGTTCTTC	CASSQDMSGEQFF
.	few	TRBV20-1	TRBJ2-7	TGCAGTGCTAGAGAAGGGGGACGGGGCTACGAGCAGTACTTC	CSAREGGRGYEQYF
TRBD2	.	TRBV18	TRBJ2-7	TGTGCCAGCTCACCCCAAAATAGACTAGCGGGGGAACACGAGCAGTACTTC	CASSPQNRLAGEHEQYF
TRBD2	.	TRBV11-2	TRBJ2-1	TGTGCCAGCAGCTTAGATTATAGGACTAGCGGGGGATTGAACAATGAGCAGTTCTTC	CASSLDYRTSGGLNNEQFF
.	.	TRBV20-1	TRBJ2-7	TGCAGTGCTAGTTCCGACGCCTACGAGCAGTACTTC	CSASSDAYEQYF
.	few	TRBV6-2/TRBV6-3	TRBJ1-5	TGTGCCAGCACTGGGGGGGGCCGGCAGCCCCAGCATTTT	CASTGGGRQPQHF
.	few	TRBV4-2	TRBJ1-6	TGTGCCAGCAGCCAAGATGGTCCAGGGTTTGGTAATTCACCCCTCCACTTT	CASSQDGPGFGNSPLHF
.	.	TRBV20-1	TRBJ2-5	TGCAGTGCTAGAGATGAACTTTCTAGAAAAGAGACCCAGTACTTC	CSARDELSRKETQYF
.	.	TRBV20-1	TRBJ2-6	TGCAGTGCTAGAGACCATCTGGGGGCTGGGGCCAACGTCCTGACTTTC	CSARDHLGAGANVLTF
TRBD1	.	TRBV14	TRBJ1-2	TGTGCCAGCAGCCAGACCGCGGACAGGGCGGACTATGGCTGCACCTTC	CASSQTADRADYGCTF
.	many	TRBV18	TRBJ2-5	TGTGCCAGCTCACCACCGGGCGTGTACCAAGAGACCCAGTACTTC	CASSPPGVYQETQYF
TRBD1	.	TRBV24-1	TRBJ2-7	TGTGCCACCAGTGACCCTGACAGGGGGCGGAACGAGCAGTACTTC	CATSDPDRGRNEQYF
.	.	TRBV27	TRBJ1-2	TGTGCCAGCAGTAGGGGAGTACTAGGTGGCTACACCTTC	CASSRGVLGGYTF
.	few	TRBV5-1	TRBJ2-6	TGCGCCAGCAGCACGGGACTTTCCTCTGGGGCCAACGTCCTGACTTTC	CASSTGLSSGANVLTF
.	.	TRBV7-2	TRBJ1-6	TGTGCCAGCTCAGTCGTCAATTCACCCCTCCACTTT	CASSVVNSPLHF
TRBD1	.	TRBV4-2	TRBJ2-5	TGTGCCAGCAGCCAAGTAGGGGGCAGACACAATGAGCAGTACTTC	CASSQVGGRHNEQYF
TRBD2	.	TRBV7-3	TRBJ2-3	TGTGCCAGCAGCCCCAGCGGGACTAGCGGGGGGCTTAGCACAGATACGCAGTATTTT	CASSPSGTSGGLSTDTQYF
.	few	TRBV27	TRBJ2-7	TGTGCCAGCAGTTTACGGGGGGCCGAGCAGTACTTC	CASSLRGAEQYF
.	few	TRBV9	TRBJ1-2	TGTGCCAGCTCAACACGGGGACGAGGCTACACCTTC	CASSTRGRGYTF
.	.	TRBV7-2	TRBJ2-3	TGTGCCAGCAGCACGCGCGGGACTACAGATACGCAGTATTTT	CASSTRGTTDTQYF
TRBD2	many	TRBV20-1	TRBJ2-3	TGCAGTGCTAGCCTATCGGGGGGGCCCACAGATACGCAGTATTTT	CSASLSGGPTDTQYF